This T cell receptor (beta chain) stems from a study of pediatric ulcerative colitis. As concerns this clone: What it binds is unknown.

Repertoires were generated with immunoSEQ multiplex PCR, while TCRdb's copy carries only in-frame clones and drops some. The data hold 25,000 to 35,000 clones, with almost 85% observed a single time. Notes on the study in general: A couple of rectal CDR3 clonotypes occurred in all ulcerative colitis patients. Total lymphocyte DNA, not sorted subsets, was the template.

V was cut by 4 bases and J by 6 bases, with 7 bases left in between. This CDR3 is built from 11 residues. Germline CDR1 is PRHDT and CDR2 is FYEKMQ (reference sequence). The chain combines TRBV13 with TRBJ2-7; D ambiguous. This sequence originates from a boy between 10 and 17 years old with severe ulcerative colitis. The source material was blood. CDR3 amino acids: CASSSMSEQYF. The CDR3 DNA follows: TGTGCCAGCAGCTCCATGAGCGAGCAGTACTTC. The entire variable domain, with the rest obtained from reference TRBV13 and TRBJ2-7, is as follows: AAGVIQSPRHLIKEKRETATLKCYPIPRHDTVYWYQQGPGQDPQFLISFYEKMQSDKGSIPDRFSAQQFSDYHSELNMSSLELGDSALYFCASSSMSEQYFGPGTRLTVT.